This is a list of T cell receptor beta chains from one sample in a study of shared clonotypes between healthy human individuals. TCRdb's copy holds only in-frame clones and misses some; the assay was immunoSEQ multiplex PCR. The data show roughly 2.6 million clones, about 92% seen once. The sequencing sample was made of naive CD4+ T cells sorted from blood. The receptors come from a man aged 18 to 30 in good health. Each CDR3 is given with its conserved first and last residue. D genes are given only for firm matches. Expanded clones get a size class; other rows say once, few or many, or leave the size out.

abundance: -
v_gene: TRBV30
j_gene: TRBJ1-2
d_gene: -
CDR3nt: TGTGCCTGGAGTGTACAGGGCTCCAACTATGGCTACACCTTC
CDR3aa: CAWSVQGSNYGYTF

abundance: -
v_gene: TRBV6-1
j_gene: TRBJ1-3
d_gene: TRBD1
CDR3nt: TGTGCCAGCAGTGAAGGCGAGACAGGGTTGGGAAACACCATATATTTT
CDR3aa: CASSEGETGLGNTIYF

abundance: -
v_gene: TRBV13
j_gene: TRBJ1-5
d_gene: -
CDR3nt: TGTGCCAGCAGCTTAGGACAGGGAACGAGAGGTCAGCCCCAGCATTTT
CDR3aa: CASSLGQGTRGQPQHF

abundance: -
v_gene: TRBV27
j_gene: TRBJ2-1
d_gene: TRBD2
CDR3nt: TGTGCCAGCAGTCCCCTCGGGCTAGCGGACTCCTACAATGAGCAGTTCTTC
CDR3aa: CASSPLGLADSYNEQFF

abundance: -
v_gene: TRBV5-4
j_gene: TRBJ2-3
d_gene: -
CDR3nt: TGTGCCAGCAGCCGGGACGGCACAGATACGCAGTATTTT
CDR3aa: CASSRDGTDTQYF

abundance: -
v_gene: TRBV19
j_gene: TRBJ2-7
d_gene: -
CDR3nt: TGTGCCAGTAGGAAAGAGTGGGGCAGCTCCTACGAGCAGTACTTC
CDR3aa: CASRKEWGSSYEQYF

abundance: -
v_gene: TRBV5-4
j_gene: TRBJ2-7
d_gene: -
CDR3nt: TGTGCCAGCAGCAAGGGGGGTCCGTCCTACGAGCAGTACTTC
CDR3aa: CASSKGGPSYEQYF

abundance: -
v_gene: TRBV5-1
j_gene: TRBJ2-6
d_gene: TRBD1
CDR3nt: TGCGCCAGCACCCTTACGATAACAGGGGGCTCTGGGGCCAACGTCCTGACTTTC
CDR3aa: CASTLTITGGSGANVLTF

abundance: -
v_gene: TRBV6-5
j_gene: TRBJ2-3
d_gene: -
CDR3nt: TGTGCCAGCAGTCCGACTTCGGATACGCAGTATTTT
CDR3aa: CASSPTSDTQYF

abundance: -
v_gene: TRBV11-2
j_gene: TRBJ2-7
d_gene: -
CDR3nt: TGTGCCAGCAGCTTATACGGGACGGCGGGACGTGGGCAGTACTTC
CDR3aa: CASSLYGTAGRGQYF

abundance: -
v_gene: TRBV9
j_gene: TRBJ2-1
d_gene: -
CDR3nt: TGTGCCAGCAGCGTAGCAGTCGGGGGCTCGGCCTACAATGAGCAGTTCTTC
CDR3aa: CASSVAVGGSAYNEQFF

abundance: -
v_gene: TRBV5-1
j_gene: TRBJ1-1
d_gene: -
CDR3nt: TGCGCCAGCAGCTACAAAGCGGAAACTGAAGCTTTCTTT
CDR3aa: CASSYKAETEAFF

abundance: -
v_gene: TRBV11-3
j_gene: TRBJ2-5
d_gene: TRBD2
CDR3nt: TGTGCCAGCAGCTTAGGGGGGGGACTAGCGGAAGAGACCCAGTACTTC
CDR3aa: CASSLGGGLAEETQYF

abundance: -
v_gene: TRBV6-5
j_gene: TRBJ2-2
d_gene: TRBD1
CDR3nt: TGTGCCAGCAGTAACAGGGGTACCGGGGAGCTGTTTTTT
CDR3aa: CASSNRGTGELFF

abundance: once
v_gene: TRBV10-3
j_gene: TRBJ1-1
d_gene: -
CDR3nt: TGTGCCATCAGTGAAATAGGACCAAACACTGAAGCTTTCTTT
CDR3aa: CAISEIGPNTEAFF

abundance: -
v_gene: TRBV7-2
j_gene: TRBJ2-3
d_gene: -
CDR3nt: TGTGCCAGCAGCCTTATGAGCGTCGCAGATACGCAGTATTTT
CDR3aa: CASSLMSVADTQYF

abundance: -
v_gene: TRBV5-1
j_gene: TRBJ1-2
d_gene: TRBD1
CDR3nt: TGCGCCAGCAGCAGCTCCGGGACAGGGGGCGCCCGGTATGGCTACACCTTC
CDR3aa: CASSSSGTGGARYGYTF

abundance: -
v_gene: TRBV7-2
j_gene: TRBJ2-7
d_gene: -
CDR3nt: TGTGCCAGCAGCCCAAGGGTGGGGAACGAGCAGTACTTC
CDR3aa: CASSPRVGNEQYF

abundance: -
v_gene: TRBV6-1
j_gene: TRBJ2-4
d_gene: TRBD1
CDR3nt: TGTGCCAGCATGAGGGGACAGGGGGCTCGAAACATTCAGTACTTC
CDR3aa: CASMRGQGARNIQYF

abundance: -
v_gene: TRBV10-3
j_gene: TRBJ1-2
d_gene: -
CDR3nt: TGTGCCATCAGTGAGACAGGGTTGATGGGTAACTATGGCTACACCTTC
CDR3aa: CAISETGLMGNYGYTF

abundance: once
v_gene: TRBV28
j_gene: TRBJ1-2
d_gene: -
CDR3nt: TGTGCCAGTAGAACCGGGGCAAACTATGGCTACACCTTC
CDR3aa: CASRTGANYGYTF

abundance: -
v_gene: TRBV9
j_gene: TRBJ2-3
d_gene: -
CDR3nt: TGTGCCAGCAGCCCCCACACCGGTAGAGATACGCAGTATTTT
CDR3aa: CASSPHTGRDTQYF

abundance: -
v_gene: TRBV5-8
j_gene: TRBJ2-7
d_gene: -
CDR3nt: TGTGCCAGCAGCTTGGCGGGACTGGTCTCCTACGAGCAGTACTTC
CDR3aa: CASSLAGLVSYEQYF

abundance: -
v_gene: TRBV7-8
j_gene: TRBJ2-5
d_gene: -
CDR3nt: TGTGCCAGCAGCTTAGTAAGATTGGGGGCAGAGACCCAGTACTTC
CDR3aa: CASSLVRLGAETQYF

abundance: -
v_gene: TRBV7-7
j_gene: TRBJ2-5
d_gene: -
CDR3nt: TGTGCTAGCAGCTTCTTAGAACAAGAGACCCAGTACTTC
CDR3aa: CASSFLEQETQYF

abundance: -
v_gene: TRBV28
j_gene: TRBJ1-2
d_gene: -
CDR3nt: TGTGCCAGCAGTTTAGTGGCAGGGCTCTATGGCTACACCTTC
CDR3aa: CASSLVAGLYGYTF

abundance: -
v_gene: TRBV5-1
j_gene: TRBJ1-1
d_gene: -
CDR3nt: TGCGCCAGTAGCCTGGACAGCGAAGGTCGGGACACTGAAGCTTTCTTT
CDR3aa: CASSLDSEGRDTEAFF

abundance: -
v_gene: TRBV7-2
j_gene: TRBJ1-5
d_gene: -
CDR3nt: TGTGCCAGCAGCTTAACCGGGGGTAGTAGCAATCAGCCCCAGCATTTT
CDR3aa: CASSLTGGSSNQPQHF

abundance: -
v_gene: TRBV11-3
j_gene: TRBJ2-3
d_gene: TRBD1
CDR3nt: TGTGCCAGCAGCCCGGGGACAGCTAGCACAGATACGCAGTATTTT
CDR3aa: CASSPGTASTDTQYF

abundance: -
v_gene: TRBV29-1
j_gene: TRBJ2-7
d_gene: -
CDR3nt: TGCAGCGTGCCCCTGACTGAACCCCTCTCCTACGAGCAGTACTTC
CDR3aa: CSVPLTEPLSYEQYF

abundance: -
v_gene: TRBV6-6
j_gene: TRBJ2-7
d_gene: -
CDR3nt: TGTGCCGCAGCTACATTCCCCTACGAGCAGTACTTC
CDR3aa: CAAATFPYEQYF

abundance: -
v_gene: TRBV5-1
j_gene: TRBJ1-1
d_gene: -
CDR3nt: TGCGCCAGCAGCCCGAGGCCGACGGAGAACACTGAAGCTTTCTTT
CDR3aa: CASSPRPTENTEAFF

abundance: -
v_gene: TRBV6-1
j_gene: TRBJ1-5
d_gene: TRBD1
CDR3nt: TGTGCCAGCACCGGACAGGGGTTAAGCAATCAGCCCCAGCATTTT
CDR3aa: CASTGQGLSNQPQHF

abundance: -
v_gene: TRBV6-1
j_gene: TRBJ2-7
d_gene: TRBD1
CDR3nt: TGTGCCAGCAGCAGGGGGACAGGGATTTCCTACGAGCAGTACTTC
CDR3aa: CASSRGTGISYEQYF

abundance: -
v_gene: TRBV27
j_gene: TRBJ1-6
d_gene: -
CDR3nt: TGTGCCAGCAGTTTAAGGGGGTTAGTGGGATCACCCCTCCACTTT
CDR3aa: CASSLRGLVGSPLHF

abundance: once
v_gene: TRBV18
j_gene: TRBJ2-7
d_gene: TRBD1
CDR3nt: TGTGCCAGCTCCCCGACTAGGGGACAGGGCCACGAGCAGTACTTC
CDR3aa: CASSPTRGQGHEQYF

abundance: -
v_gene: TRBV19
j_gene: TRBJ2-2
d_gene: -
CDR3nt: TGTGCCAGTAGTATAGGTTCGGGAGTAAGGACCGGGGAGCTGTTTTTT
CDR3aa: CASSIGSGVRTGELFF

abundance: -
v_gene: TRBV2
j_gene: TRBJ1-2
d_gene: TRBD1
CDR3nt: TGTGCCAGCAGCCCCGGACAGGGGTATGGCTACACCTTC
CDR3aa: CASSPGQGYGYTF

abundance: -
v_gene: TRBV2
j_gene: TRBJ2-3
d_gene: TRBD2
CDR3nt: TGTGCCAAGAGGACTAGCGGGGGGTACACAGATACGCAGTATTTT
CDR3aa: CAKRTSGGYTDTQYF

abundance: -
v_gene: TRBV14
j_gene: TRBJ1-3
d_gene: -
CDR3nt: TGTGCCAGCAGCCAAGTTCCTGGAAACACCATATATTTT
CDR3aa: CASSQVPGNTIYF

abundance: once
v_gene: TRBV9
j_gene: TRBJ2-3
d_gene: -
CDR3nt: TGTGCCAGCAGCCCCCCAGCCAGCGTAAGCACAGATACGCAGTATTTT
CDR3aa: CASSPPASVSTDTQYF

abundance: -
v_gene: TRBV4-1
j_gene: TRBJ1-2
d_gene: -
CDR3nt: TGCGCCAGCAGCCAAGATTACGGACCCTCTAACTATGGCTACACCTTC
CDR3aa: CASSQDYGPSNYGYTF

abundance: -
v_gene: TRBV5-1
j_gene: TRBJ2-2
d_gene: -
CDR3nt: TGCGCCAGCAGCTTGGTTATAGGTTCCACCGGGGAGCTGTTTTTT
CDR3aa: CASSLVIGSTGELFF

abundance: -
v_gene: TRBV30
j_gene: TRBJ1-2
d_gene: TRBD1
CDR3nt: TGTGCCTGGAGCCCGGACAGGTTCTACTATGGCTACACCTTC
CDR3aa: CAWSPDRFYYGYTF

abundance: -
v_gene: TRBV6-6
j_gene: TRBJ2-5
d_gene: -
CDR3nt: TGTGCCAGCAGTTACTCGGGAGGAGAGACCCAGTACTTC
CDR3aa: CASSYSGGETQYF

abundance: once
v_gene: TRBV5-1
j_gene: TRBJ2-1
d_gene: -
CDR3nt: TGCGCCAGCAGCCCGGAGGGGGCGAGGTACAATGAGCAGTTCTTC
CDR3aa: CASSPEGARYNEQFF

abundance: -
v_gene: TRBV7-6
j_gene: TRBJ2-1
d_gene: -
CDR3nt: TGTGCCAGCAGCTTAGCTCCTTCAGGAGGTAACCATGAGCAGTTCTTC
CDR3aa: CASSLAPSGGNHEQFF

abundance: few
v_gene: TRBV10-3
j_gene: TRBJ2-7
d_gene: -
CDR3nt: TGTGCCATCAGTGATACCCCCTACGAGCAGTACTTC
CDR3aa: CAISDTPYEQYF

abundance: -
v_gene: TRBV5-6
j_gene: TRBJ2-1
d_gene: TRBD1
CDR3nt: TGTGCCAGCAGCTTGGGACAGGGCTACAATGAGCAGTTCTTC
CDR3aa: CASSLGQGYNEQFF

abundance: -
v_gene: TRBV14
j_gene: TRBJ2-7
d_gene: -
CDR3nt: TGTGCCAGCAGCCAAGTTAGTTCTTACGAGCAGTACTTC
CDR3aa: CASSQVSSYEQYF

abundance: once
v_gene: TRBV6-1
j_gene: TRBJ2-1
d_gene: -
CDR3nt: TGTGCCAGCACCCTCGACAGGAGCTCCTACAATGAGCAGTTCTTC
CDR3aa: CASTLDRSSYNEQFF

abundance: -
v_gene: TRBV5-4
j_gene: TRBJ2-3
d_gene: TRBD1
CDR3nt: TGTGCCAGCAGCGAGCCCAGGGGGCCAACAGATACGCAGTATTTT
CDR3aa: CASSEPRGPTDTQYF

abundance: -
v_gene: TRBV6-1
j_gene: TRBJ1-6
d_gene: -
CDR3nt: TGTGCCAGCATTGGGGGCTTTTCCCTCCACTTT
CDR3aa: CASIGGFSLHF

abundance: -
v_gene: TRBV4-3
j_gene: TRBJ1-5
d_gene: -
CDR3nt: TGCGCCAGCAGCCAAGATTTGGGGCAGGGGAGCAATCAGCCCCAGCATTTT
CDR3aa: CASSQDLGQGSNQPQHF

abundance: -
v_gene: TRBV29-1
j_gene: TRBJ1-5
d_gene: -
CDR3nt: TGCAGCGTTGTGGTAACGGGGGAGGGTCAGCCCCAGCATTTT
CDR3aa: CSVVVTGEGQPQHF